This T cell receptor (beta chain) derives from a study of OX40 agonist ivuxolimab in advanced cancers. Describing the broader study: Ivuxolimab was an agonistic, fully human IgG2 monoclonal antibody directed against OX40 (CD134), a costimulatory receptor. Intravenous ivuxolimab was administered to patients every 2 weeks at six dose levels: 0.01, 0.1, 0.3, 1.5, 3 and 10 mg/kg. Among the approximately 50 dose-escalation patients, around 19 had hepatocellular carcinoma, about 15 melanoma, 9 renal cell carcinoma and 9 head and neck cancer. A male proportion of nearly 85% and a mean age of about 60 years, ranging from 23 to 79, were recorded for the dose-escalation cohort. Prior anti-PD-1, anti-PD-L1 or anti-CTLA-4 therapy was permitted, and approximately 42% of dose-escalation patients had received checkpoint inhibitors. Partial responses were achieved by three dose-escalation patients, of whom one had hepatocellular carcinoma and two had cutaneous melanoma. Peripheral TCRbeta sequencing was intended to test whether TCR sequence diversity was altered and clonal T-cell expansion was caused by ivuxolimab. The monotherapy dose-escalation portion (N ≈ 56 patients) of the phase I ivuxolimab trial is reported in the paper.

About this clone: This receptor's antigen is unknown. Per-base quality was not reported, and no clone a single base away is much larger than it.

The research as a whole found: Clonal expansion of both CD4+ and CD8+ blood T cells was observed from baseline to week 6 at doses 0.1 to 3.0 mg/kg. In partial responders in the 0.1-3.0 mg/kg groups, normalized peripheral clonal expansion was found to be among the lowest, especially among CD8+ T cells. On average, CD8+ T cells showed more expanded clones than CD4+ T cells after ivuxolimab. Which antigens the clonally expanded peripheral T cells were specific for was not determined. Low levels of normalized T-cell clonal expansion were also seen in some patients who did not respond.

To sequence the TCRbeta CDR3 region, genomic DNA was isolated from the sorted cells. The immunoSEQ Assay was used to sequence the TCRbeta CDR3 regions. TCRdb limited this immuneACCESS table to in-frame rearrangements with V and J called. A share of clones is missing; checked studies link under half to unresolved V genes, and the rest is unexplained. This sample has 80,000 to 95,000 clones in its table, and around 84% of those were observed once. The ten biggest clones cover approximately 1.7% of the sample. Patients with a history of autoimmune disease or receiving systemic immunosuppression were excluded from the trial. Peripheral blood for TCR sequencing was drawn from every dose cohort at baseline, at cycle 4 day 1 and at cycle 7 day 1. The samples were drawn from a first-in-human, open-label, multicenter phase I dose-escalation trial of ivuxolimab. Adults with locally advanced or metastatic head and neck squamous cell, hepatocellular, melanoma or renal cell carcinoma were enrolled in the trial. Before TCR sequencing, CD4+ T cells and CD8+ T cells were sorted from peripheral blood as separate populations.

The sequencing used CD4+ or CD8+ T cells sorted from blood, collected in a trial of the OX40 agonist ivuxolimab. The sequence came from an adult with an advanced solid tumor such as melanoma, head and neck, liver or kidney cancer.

The nucleotide sequence reads as follows: TGTGCCAGCAGTTTCCCACAGGGCCGGAGGGACTATGGCTACACCTTC. Its protein product is CASSFPQGRRDYGYTF. The V gene is TRBV28 and the J gene is TRBJ1-2; a tentative D match to TRBD1 spans 6 bases. The germline V gene sets CDR1 to MDHEN and CDR2 to SYDVKM. Trimming takes 3 bases from V and 3 bases from J, and the germline ends sit 17 bases apart. The CDR3 goes from the cysteine to the phenylalanine over 16 residues. Left in the record is the CDR3 DNA by itself, 48 bases read in frame from the first base.